The sequence of this T cell receptor (beta chain) was determined in a study of OX40 agonist ivuxolimab in advanced cancers. About the research overall: A diagnosis of hepatocellular carcinoma, melanoma, renal cell or head and neck cancer was present in dose-escalation patients.

Study findings and constraints: By week 6 at 0.1 to 3.0 mg/kg, blood CD4+ and CD8+ T cells had expanded clonally.

Using immunoSEQ multiplex PCR, the repertoire was profiled, and TCRdb retains in-frame clones only, with some absent. The sample yields more than 90,000 clones, approximately 80% seen once. For this clone: Its specificity is unknown.

Germline values: CDR1 SGHRS, CDR2 YFSETQ. V lost 4 bases, J lost 6 bases, and 14 bases lay in between. The length of the CDR3 is 13 residues. Sequencing was performed on CD4+ or CD8+ T cells sorted from blood, taken in a trial of the OX40 agonist ivuxolimab. The source of this sequence is an adult with an advanced solid tumor such as melanoma, head and neck, liver or kidney cancer. The chain joins TRBV5-1 to TRBJ2-7; D might be TRBD1 (7 bases). Here the CDR3 reads CASSRGTVVEQYF. Here the CDR3 DNA reads TGCGCCAGCAGCCGCGGGACAGTGGTCGAGCAGTACTTC.